The clone carrying this T cell receptor (beta chain) was counted a single time. As yet, its antigen is unknown. The CDR3 consists of 14 residues. Looked up from germline, CDR1 is SEHNR and CDR2 is FQNEAQ (reference sequence). V lost 10 bases and J 2 bases, leaving 16 bases between the germline ends. This sample stems from a study of siplizumab effects on memory and regulatory T cells. Clones were sequenced by immunoSEQ multiplex PCR, and TCRdb holds only the in-frame ones, with some missing. The data contain some 65,000 clones, 88% of them seen just once; the ten biggest clones take up about 1.7%. Overall study findings and caveats: The alloresponse seemed to draw substantially on naive T cells, which appeared more diverse than memory cells.

The clonotype originates from a human donor in good health. Sequenced input: Tregs sorted from blood. The chain combines TRBV7-9 with TRBJ2-3, with no clear D. The chain's CDR3 is CATKLRLNTDTQYF. The CDR3 region has the DNA TGTGCCACAAAACTACGCCTCAACACAGATACGCAGTATTTT.